The 16 T cell receptor beta chains given below trace back to one sample, sequenced in a study of shared clonotypes between healthy human individuals. This table comes from immunoSEQ multiplex PCR, and its TCRdb copy is limited to in-frame clones, with some not included. The sample has approximately 510,000 clones, 79% seen once. The sequencing sample was made of PBMCs. All receptors derive from a woman in her 40s in good health. Some clones in this sample may be carry-over from other donors' samples.

The CDR3 DNA reads TGTGCCAGCAGCTCCTTTGGGACGCAGGCCGTAGTGAACACTGAAGCTTTCTTT. It is translated as CASSSFGTQAVVNTEAFF. This rearrangement joins TRBV5-5 to TRBJ1-1; weak D call: TRBD1 (5 bases). Germline-derived CDR1 and CDR2 are SGHKS and YYEKEE (reference sequence). Trimming removed 3 bases at V and 0 bases at J, with 21 bases between. CDR3 size: 18 residues. The full variable domain, completed using reference TRBV5-5 and TRBJ1-1, is DAGVTQSPTHLIKTRGQQVTLRCSPISGHKSVSWYQQVLGQGPQFIFQYYEKEERGRGNFPDRFSARQFPNYSSELNVNALLLGDSALYLCASSSFGTQAVVNTEAFFGQGTRLTVV.

V and J are TRBV6-1 and TRBJ2-1; D call uncertain. Trimming removed 3 bases at V and 5 bases at J, with 14 bases between. This CDR3 comprises 15 residues. Per germline, CDR1 MNHNS and CDR2 SASEGT. The CDR3 DNA reads TGTGCCAGCAGTGAGATTTGGGCGGCTAACAATGAGCAGTTCTTC. Protein product: CASSEIWAANNEQFF.

This rearrangement joins TRBV6-4 to TRBJ2-6; TRBD2 might be the D (6 bases). This CDR3 is built from 16 residues. Trimming shortened V by 6 bases and J by 6 bases, and 18 bases separated the two germline ends. Germline V gives CDR1 MRHNA, CDR2 SNTAGT. The CDR3 nucleotides read TGTGCCAGCAGCCCCGGGGGAGGTGGGCTGGCCAACGTCCTGACTTTC. Protein product: CASSPGGGGLANVLTF.

V gene TRBV28 combines with J gene TRBJ1-6; 11 nucleotides match TRBD1. The germline V gene encodes CDR1 MDHEN and CDR2 SYDVKM. The CDR3 is 15 residues long. The V segment lost 5 bases and the J segment 6 bases; nucleotides outside the gene matches: 3. CDR3 in amino acids: CASSRGTGGNSPLHF. The CDR3 DNA is TGTGCCAGCAGTCGCGGGACAGGGGGTAATTCACCCCTCCACTTT.

The rearrangement links TRBV19 to TRBJ2-3, with D possibly matching TRBD2 (5 bases). The germline V and J ends were trimmed by 5 bases and 4 bases, with 7 bases remaining between them. Germline assignment: CDR1 LNHDA and CDR2 SQIVND (reference sequence). The CDR3 is made up of 12 amino acids. The CDR3 DNA reads as TGTGCCAGTAGTCTCGGGGCAGATACGCAGTATTTT. Amino acid sequence: CASSLGADTQYF. The full variable domain, with the rest looked up from reference TRBV19 and TRBJ2-3, is DGGITQSPKYLFRKEGQNVTLSCEQNLNHDAMYWYRQDPGQGLRLIYYSQIVNDFQKGDIAEGYSVSREKKESFPLTVTSAQKNPTAFYLCASSLGADTQYFGPGTRLTVL.

This sequence joins TRBV29-1 and TRBJ1-1; D may be TRBD1 (5 bases). Germline V gene data show CDR1 as SQVTM and CDR2 as ANQGSEA. CDR3 length equals 14 residues. V dropped 2 bases and J dropped 6 bases, with 16 bases sitting between them. In DNA form, the CDR3 reads TGCAGCGTTGAACTTTGGGGCAGGGTGGCTGAAGCTTTCTTT. Protein product: CSVELWGRVAEAFF.

The chain couples TRBV2 to TRBJ1-1, with 7 nucleotides matching TRBD1. Germline V gene sequence: CDR1 SNHLY, CDR2 FYNNEI. The V and J ends lost 10 bases and 1 base, in that order; junction bases with no gene match: 9. There are 14 residues in the CDR3. The CDR3: CATQRTGQNTEAFF. DNA of the CDR3: TGTGCCACCCAGCGGACAGGCCAGAACACTGAAGCTTTCTTT. Combining the CDR3 with reference TRBV2 and TRBJ1-1 gives the whole variable domain EPEVTQTPSHQVTQMGQEVILRCVPISNHLYFYWYRQILGQKVEFLVSFYNNEISEKSEIFDDQFSVERPDGSNFTLKIRSTKLEDSAMYFCATQRTGQNTEAFFGQGTRLTVV.

The sample holds one count of this clone. The V and J genes are TRBV28 and TRBJ2-7, with D possibly TRBD1 on 6 matching bases. Trimming cost V 7 bases and J 3 bases, with 19 bases left between them. CDR3 length: 15 amino acids. Germline V CDR1 and CDR2: MDHEN, SYDVKM. CDR3 DNA: TGTGCCAGCATGACCCGGACAGTACTGGACTACGAGCAGTACTTC. It specifies CASMTRTVLDYEQYF.

The V gene is TRBV7-8, the J gene TRBJ1-2; D unresolved. The V gene's germline CDR1 is SGHVS and CDR2 FQNEAQ. Trimming took off 5 bases at V and 2 bases at J, with 9 bases between the two ends. The CDR3 is made up of 13 amino acids. The CDR3 here is CASSPTANYGYTF. CDR3 coding DNA: TGTGCCAGCAGCCCGACGGCAAACTATGGCTACACCTTC.

This clone was picked up a small number of times. The V gene is TRBV2, the J gene TRBJ2-3; D gene ambiguous. This CDR3 is built from 10 residues. Germline CDR1 reads SNHLY; CDR2 reads FYNNEI. The V end lost 8 bases, the J end lost 3 bases, and 3 bases lay between the germline ends. CDR3: CASRTDTQYF. The DNA of the CDR3 is TGTGCCAGCCGGACAGATACGCAGTATTTT.

The CDR3 loop reads CSVEGPGTSSTDTQYF. CDR3 nucleotides: TGCAGCGTTGAAGGGCCAGGGACTTCCTCCACAGATACGCAGTATTTT. The chain couples TRBV29-1 to TRBJ2-3; possible D gene TRBD2, 6 bases. This CDR3 has 16 amino acids. V gave up 1 base and J gave up 2 bases, with 16 bases separating them. The germline CDR1 and CDR2 sequences are SQVTM and ANQGSEA.

This clone was found a few times. Other DNA sequences within the sample encode an identical CDR3. V is TRBV5-8 and J is TRBJ1-2; D not resolved. With 0 bases removed from V and 10 bases from J, the gap between germline ends came to 7 bases. Looked up from germline, CDR1 is SGHTS and CDR2 is YDEGEE. This CDR3 has 11 amino acids. The CDR3 DNA reads as TGTGCCAGCAGCTTGGTCACAGTCTACACCTTC. Translation gives CASSLVTVYTF.

For this clone: At one end, the junction sequence differs from germline, possibly due to a read error. Other DNA sequences of this sample code for an identical CDR3. This chain joins TRBV28 and TRBJ2-7; D is ambiguous. The CDR3 totals 13 residues. Germline assignment: CDR1 MDHEN and CDR2 SYDVKM. Here the CDR3 reads CASSFGLAYEQYF. Here the CDR3 DNA reads TGTGCTAGCAGTTTTGGGCTAGCCTACGAGCAGTACTTC. The whole variable domain, filled in from reference TRBV28 and TRBJ2-7, reads DVKVTQSSRYLVKRTGEKVFLECVQDMDHENMFWYRQDPGLGLRLIYFSYDVKMKEKGDIPEGYSVSREKKERFSLILESASTNQTSMYLCASSFGLAYEQYFGPGTRLTVT.

The chain joins TRBV28 to TRBJ1-2; 8 bases fit TRBD1. The J segment lost 1 base and the V segment lost 2 bases, leaving 3 bases of the junction unmatched. The CDR3 totals 15 residues. The V gene's germline CDR1 is MDHEN and CDR2 SYDVKM. CDR3 in amino acids: CASSLPGQGNYGYTF. CDR3 coding DNA: TGTGCCAGCAGTTTACCCGGACAGGGTAACTATGGCTACACCTTC.

The V gene is TRBV18, the J gene TRBJ1-4; D is undetermined. This CDR3 comprises 15 residues. Trimming shortened V by 4 bases and J by 4 bases, and 13 bases separated the two germline ends. From germline, CDR1 is KGHSH and CDR2 LQKENI. Here the CDR3 reads CASSQAKSGNEKLFF. DNA for the CDR3: TGTGCCAGCTCACAAGCCAAAAGCGGTAATGAAAAACTGTTTTTT. Using reference TRBV18 and TRBJ1-4 for the parts outside the CDR3, the full variable domain is NAGVMQNPRHLVRRRGQEARLRCSPMKGHSHVYWYRQLPEEGLKFMVYLQKENIIDESGMPKERFSAEFPKEGPSILRIQQVVRGDSAAYFCASSQAKSGNEKLFFGSGTQLSVL.

The chain recombines TRBV5-1 with TRBJ2-1; TRBD2 agrees at 12 bases. Germline assignment: CDR1 SGHRS and CDR2 YFSETQ. V was pared by 2 bases and J by 8 bases, with 8 bases of the junction left unmatched. The CDR3 runs to 16 residues. CDR3 sequence reads: CASSFTSGRSWDEQFF. The CDR3, as DNA: TGCGCCAGCAGCTTCACTAGCGGGAGGAGTTGGGATGAGCAGTTCTTC.